The 13 T cell receptor beta chains below all came from one sample that was sequenced in a study of spatial heterogeneity in lung cancer. Each CDR3 protein is one row after TCRdb ran MiXCR on the 5' RACE reads. The repertoire holds about 9,000 distinct CDR3 sequences, with approximately 6% as singletons. Their recognized antigens are unknown. Study-wide results and limits: Mutation counts in tumors were tracked by counts of expanded intratumoral alpha and beta TCRs.

Specified time point: sample taken at primary tumor resection. The specimen comprised lung tumor tissue, sampled at surgery. Receptor source: a male donor with early-stage non-small cell lung cancer.

J is TRBJ2-7 and V is TRBV7-2; D gene ambiguous. CDR3 length: 11 amino acids. The germline V gene has CDR1 SGHTA and CDR2 FQGNSA. V lost 5 bases and J lost 5, with 7 bases in between. The CDR3 nucleotides are TGTGCCAGCAGCGCCAGCCACGAGCAGTACTTC. Amino acids: CASSASHEQYF.

This clonotype was observed at least ten times. The chain recombines TRBV29-1 with TRBJ2-7, with 9 bases identical to TRBD1. Germline V CDR1 and CDR2: SQVTM, ANQGSEA. V was clipped by 6 bases and J by 6 bases; unmatched bases: 6. The CDR3 has 12 amino acids. Written as DNA, the CDR3 is TGCAGCGTCAGGACAGGGGCCCTCGAGCAGTACTTC. Translating it yields CSVRTGALEQYF.

This clonotype came up many times. The rearrangement joins TRBV3-1 to TRBJ2-1; D ambiguous. CDR1 and CDR2 from the germline V gene are LGHDT and YNNKEL (reference sequence). This CDR3 has 17 amino acids. Trimming removed 0 bases from V and 1 base from J, with 13 bases in between. CDR3 residues: CASSQDHVVGSYNEQFF. The CDR3 nucleotides read TGTGCCAGCAGCCAAGATCACGTTGTGGGGTCCTACAATGAGCAGTTCTTC.

This clonotype was picked up many times. The genes are TRBV15 and TRBJ2-1, with 10 positions matching TRBD2. The germline V gene encodes CDR1 LNHNV and CDR2 YYDKDF (reference sequence). The CDR3 runs to 15 residues. Trimming took 4 bases from V and 7 from J; bases not matched to a gene: 7. As DNA, the CDR3 is TGTGCCACCAGCACGAAGCGGGGGGGCGGAAATGAGCAGTTCTTC. This translates into CATSTKRGGGNEQFF.

This clonotype appeared a few times. The CDR3 spells CASSLGGLYGYTF. The CDR3 nucleotides read TGTGCCAGCAGTTTAGGGGGGCTGTATGGCTACACCTTC. The V call is TRBV12-3 or TRBV12-4, the J call TRBJ1-2; D is perhaps TRBD1 (6 bases). The V and J ends lost 1 base and 5 bases respectively, with 8 bases between them. This CDR3 has 13 residues.

This clonotype was observed many times. V gene TRBV6-5 combines with J gene TRBJ2-2, with TRBD1 matching 9 bases. The length of the CDR3 is 15 residues. Trimming removed 5 bases from V and 4 bases from J; junction bases left unmatched: 5. Germline loops: CDR1 MNHEY, CDR2 SVGAGI. The CDR3 DNA reads TGTGCCAGCAGTCCCACAGGGGGCCCCACCGGGGAGCTGTTTTTT. It is translated as CASSPTGGPTGELFF.

This clonotype was detected many times. J is TRBJ1-2 and V is TRBV3-1, with 9 bases aligning to TRBD1. Germline assignment: CDR1 LGHDT and CDR2 YNNKEL (reference sequence). The CDR3 length is 13 residues. After removal of 5 bases from V and 8 bases from J, the junction contained 6 bases not matched to a gene. Here the CDR3 reads CASSGGQGGGYTF. The CDR3 DNA reads TGTGCCAGCAGCGGGGGACAGGGAGGCGGCTACACCTTC.

This clonotype occurred many times. The chain joins TRBV27 to TRBJ1-1; D might be TRBD1 (6 bases). Looked up from germline, CDR1 is MNHEY and CDR2 is SMNVEV (reference sequence). The CDR3 consists of 12 residues. The ends were cut back, 6 bases at V and 6 bases at J, with 11 bases in the middle. CDR3 protein: CASSPTGAEAFF. DNA for the CDR3: TGTGCCAGCAGCCCGACAGGCGCTGAAGCTTTCTTT.

This clonotype was counted many times. V and J are TRBV9 and TRBJ1-6; TRBD1 aligns across 8 bases. This CDR3 has 13 residues. Losses at the gene ends were 4 bases for V and 9 bases for J; bases not matched to a gene: 3. Per the germline V gene, CDR1 is SGDLS and CDR2 is YYNGEE. CDR3 loop: CASSTGTGSPLHF. CDR3 DNA: TGTGCCAGCAGCACCGGGACAGGTTCACCCCTCCACTTT.

The CDR3: CASSFDRASYEQYF. CDR3 coding DNA: TGTGCCAGCAGTTTCGACAGGGCCTCCTACGAGCAGTACTTC. This sequence joins TRBV12-3 or TRBV12-4 and TRBJ2-7, with 7 bases identical to TRBD1. The CDR3 length is 14 residues. J gave up 0 bases and V 3 bases, and 2 bases lay outside the gene matches.

This clonotype was recorded a few times. The chain links TRBV10-1 to TRBJ2-1; 12 bases line up with TRBD2. Trimming removed 3 bases from V and 7 bases from J; junction bases left unmatched: 1. The CDR3 runs 14 residues. Germline lookup yields CDR1 WNHNN and CDR2 SYGVQD (reference sequence). The CDR3 DNA sequence: TGCGCCAGCAGTGAACTAGCGGGGGGAAATGAGCAGTTCTTC. Its protein is CASSELAGGNEQFF.

Comment on this clonotype: The DNA is left out, because the CDR3 cannot be placed on it with certainty; the CDR3 is given as TCRdb lists it. This sequence joins TRBV2 and TRBJ2-1; whether TRBD2, the table's D call, matches the DNA was not checked. The germline CDR1 and CDR2 sequences are SNHLY and FYNNEI. The CDR3 extends over 17 residues, inclusive of both ends. The CDR3 here is CASSSSRGTKYSNEQFF.

This clonotype has at least ten counts. The V and J genes are TRBV2 and TRBJ1-1, with D possibly being TRBD1 (6 bases). Germline assignment: CDR1 SNHLY and CDR2 FYNNEI. The CDR3 has 14 residues. Between the trimmed V and J ends, which lost 8 bases and 5 bases, there was a span of 18 bases. CDR3 DNA: TGTGCCAGCTCCGACGGGGGGCTACGGACTGAAGCTTTCTTT. It encodes CASSDGGLRTEAFF. The full variable domain, its missing parts supplied by reference TRBV2 and TRBJ1-1, is EPEVTQTPSHQVTQMGQEVILRCVPISNHLYFYWYRQILGQKVEFLVSFYNNEISEKSEIFDDQFSVERPDGSNFTLKIRSTKLEDSAMYFCASSDGGLRTEAFFGQGTRLTVV.